This T cell receptor beta chain was profiled in a study of T cells in Graves' hyperthyroidism and ophthalmopathy. Amplified TCR beta CDR3 regions derived from RNA transcripts. TCR CDR3 underwent first-round RT-PCR with the HTBI primer set. TCRdb redid the calling of the multiplex PCR reads with MiXCR, one entry per CDR3 protein. This sample carries over 500,000 distinct CDR3 sequences, 46% of them seen once, and the ten largest clones take around 44%. Uncontrolled infection, other autoimmune disease, pregnancy or lactation barred patients from enrollment. Thyroid ultrasound, orbital computed tomography, clinical symptoms, and serum thyroxine and TRAb underpinned diagnoses. J was trimmed by 2 bases and V by 5 bases; bases with no gene match: 7. The CDR3 spans 14 residues. The germline gives CDR1 DFQATT, CDR2 SNEGSKA (reference sequence).

The receptor's source is an adult woman with Graves' disease, either hyperthyroidism or ophthalmopathy (not recorded which). Sequenced material: peripheral blood or thyroid tissue (not recorded which). This chain joins TRBV20-1 and TRBJ1-2; 8 nucleotides line up with TRBD1. The CDR3 is CSAYTRDRNYGYTF. CDR3 DNA: TGCAGTGCTTATACCCGGGACAGGAACTATGGCTACACCTTC.